The 15 T cell receptor beta chains below come from one sample, sequenced in a study of response to subunit inactivated influenza vaccine. MiXCR was run by TCRdb on the RT-PCR reads, yielding one entry per CDR3 protein. The table records hundreds of thousands of distinct CDR3 sequences, about 11% of them present only once. Another study also made use of these data, one on T cells expressing NK-cell markers. That paper states: What made the TCR beta cDNA was 5'RACE template switching with UMIs.

Sequenced here: PBMCs from blood, sampled on the day of vaccination. The receptors originated from a man aged 45 to 65 who received an inactivated influenza vaccine.

The chain joins TRBV7-8 to TRBJ2-3; tentative D call: TRBD2 (6 bases). Germline V lookup: CDR1 SGHVS, CDR2 FQNEAQ. The V and J ends lost 6 bases and 1 base respectively, with 20 bases between them. This CDR3 is built from 17 residues. CDR3 loop: CASRKTPPGAGTDTQYF. The CDR3 nucleotides read TGTGCCAGCAGAAAAACCCCCCCGGGAGCCGGCACAGATACGCAGTATTTT.

The chain has TRBV7-9 and TRBJ2-5; D possibly corresponds to TRBD2 (6 bases). The CDR3 extends over 16 amino acids. The germline V gene has CDR1 SEHNR and CDR2 FQNEAQ (reference sequence). Trimming pared 4 bases from V and 5 bases from J, leaving 20 bases between. CDR3 sequence: CASSSTGTGGWETQYF. In DNA, the CDR3 is TGTGCCAGCAGCTCAACCGGGACCGGGGGTTGGGAGACCCAGTACTTC.

This clonotype was seen a handful of times. The rearrangement uses TRBV6-1 and TRBJ1-4, with D possibly being TRBD1 (6 bases). The CDR3 runs to 14 residues. Deletions cut 5 bases from V and 7 bases from J, with 14 bases between. Germline V gives CDR1 MNHNS, CDR2 SASEGT. In DNA, the CDR3 is TGTGCCAGCAGTCGCGGAGGGGGTCCTGAAAAACTGTTTTTT. Encoded protein: CASSRGGGPEKLFF.

This clonotype was seen a handful of times. The germline gene is not matched at one end of the junction; a read error may be the cause. This rearrangement joins TRBV5-1 to TRBJ2-1; 14 bases line up with TRBD2. Per the germline V gene, CDR1 is SGHRS and CDR2 is YFSETQ. The length of the CDR3 is 18 residues. CDR3 loop: CASSLAFSGTSGRNGQFF. Written as DNA, the CDR3 is TGCGCCAGCAGCTTGGCCTTCAGCGGGACTAGCGGGAGAAATGGGCAGTTCTTC.

This clonotype has more than one count but fewer than ten. The J gene is TRBJ1-2, the V gene TRBV3-1; 7 nucleotides line up with TRBD1. Germline values: CDR1 LGHDT, CDR2 YNNKEL (reference sequence). V gave up 1 base and J gave up 4 bases; unmatched junction bases: 3. CDR3 length equals 14 residues. The CDR3: CASSQAHRGYGYTF. In DNA form, the CDR3 reads TGTGCCAGCAGCCAAGCCCACAGGGGCTATGGCTACACCTTC.

This clonotype was recorded a few times. The chain is built from TRBV28 and TRBJ2-2; 8 bases map to TRBD1. Looked up from germline, CDR1 is MDHEN and CDR2 is SYDVKM. With 4 bases clipped from V and 4 bases from J, the junction kept 8 bases outside the gene matches. The CDR3 consists of 16 residues. This chain's CDR3 is CASSSPTGVGTGELFF. As DNA, the CDR3 is TGTGCCAGCAGTTCCCCGACAGGGGTCGGCACCGGGGAGCTGTTTTTT. Drawing the rest from reference TRBV28 and TRBJ2-2, the complete variable domain is DVKVTQSSRYLVKRTGEKVFLECVQDMDHENMFWYRQDPGLGLRLIYFSYDVKMKEKGDIPEGYSVSREKKERFSLILESASTNQTSMYLCASSSPTGVGTGELFFGEGSRLTVL.

This clonotype has just a few counts. The V call is TRBV20-1, the J call TRBJ2-2; 8 bases are a match to TRBD2. The CDR3 has 13 residues. Germline-derived CDR1 and CDR2 are DFQATT and SNEGSKA (reference sequence). V shed 3 bases, J shed 7 bases, and the junction held 4 bases outside the gene matches. The DNA of the CDR3 is TGCAGTGCTAGGCGGGAGGCTGTCGGGGAGCTGTTTTTT. Translated: CSARREAVGELFF.

This clonotype was detected ten times or more. The junction differs from germline at one of its ends, possibly a read error. CDR3 in DNA: TGTGCCAGCACCTCGATAGGACAGCCTTTAGAGCGGTACTTC. Protein: CASTSIGQPLERYF. The chain links TRBV12-3 or TRBV12-4 to TRBJ2-7; tentative D call: TRBD1 (6 bases). The CDR3 length is 14 residues.

This clonotype appeared a few times. This sequence joins TRBV7-9 and TRBJ1-2; D is ambiguous. The V gene lost 7 bases and the J gene lost 4 bases, with 16 bases spanning the gap. The germline V gene has CDR1 SEHNR and CDR2 FQNEAQ (reference sequence). There are 14 residues in the CDR3. The CDR3 reads CASTMGGGRYGYTF. The CDR3 region has the DNA TGTGCCAGCACCATGGGAGGAGGGCGCTATGGCTACACCTTC.

V is TRBV10-3 and J is TRBJ1-1; TRBD1 might be the D (5 bases). Looked up from germline, CDR1 is ENHRY and CDR2 is SYGVKD. The CDR3 is 13 amino acids. Trimming left V 2 bases short and J 5 bases short, with 9 bases between. CDR3 region: CAISEVQGTEAFF. The CDR3, as DNA: TGTGCCATCAGTGAGGTCCAGGGAACTGAAGCTTTCTTT.

This clonotype was counted at least ten times. This chain joins TRBV6-5 and TRBJ1-1, with 9 bases fitting TRBD1. V lost 0 bases to trimming and J lost 1 base; unmatched junction nucleotides: 9. The germline CDR1 and CDR2 sequences are MNHEY and SVGAGI. This CDR3 is 18 amino acids long. The DNA of the CDR3 is TGTGCCAGCAGTTACTCGAGTTGGTGGACAGGGGAGAACACTGAAGCTTTCTTT. Its protein is CASSYSSWWTGENTEAFF.

The chain carries TRBV27 and TRBJ1-5; D unclear. CDR1 MNHEY and CDR2 SMNVEV come from the germline V gene (reference sequence). The V and J ends lost 0 bases and 5 bases respectively, with 5 bases between them. CDR3 size: 13 residues. Here the CDR3 reads CASSLSMDQPQHF. The CDR3 bases are TGTGCCAGCAGTTTATCAATGGATCAGCCCCAGCATTTT.

The chain employs TRBV12-3 or TRBV12-4 and TRBJ1-3; unclear D gene. This CDR3 contains 14 residues. V dropped 6 bases and J dropped 0 bases, with 9 bases sitting between them. CDR3 amino acids: CASSTASSGNTIYF. In DNA form, the CDR3 reads TGTGCCAGCAGCACAGCCAGCTCTGGAAACACCATATATTTT.

About this clonotype: A much larger clone differs by one base, so this may be a read error. The genes are TRBV29-1 and TRBJ2-3; 8 nucleotides line up with TRBD1. The CDR3 extends over 16 amino acids. Germline V gives CDR1 SQVTM, CDR2 ANQGSEA. In nucleotides, the CDR3 is TGCAGAGTCGAAGTGGTAAAGACAGGGGCATCAGATACGCAGTATTTT. The encoded protein is CRVEVVKTGASDTQYF.

The chain combines TRBV20-1 with TRBJ2-1; 9 bases are shared with TRBD2. From germline, CDR1 is DFQATT and CDR2 SNEGSKA (reference sequence). This CDR3 spans 15 amino acids. The trim removed 6 bases at V and 6 bases at J, leaving 12 bases unmatched. The DNA for the CDR3 is TGCAGTGCCCCCCCCCTCGGCGGGAGGGCCAATGAGCAGTTCTTC. It encodes CSAPPLGGRANEQFF.